One TCR beta chain is described in this entry. Its specificity is not known. These data belong to a study of healthy donors' naive CD4 and CD8 T cells. V was cut by 2 bases and J by 4 bases, with 12 bases left in between. Germline values: CDR1 MNHEY, CDR2 SMNVEV (reference sequence). CDR3 length equals 16 residues. A linear amplification protocol produced the TCR libraries from about 450 ng of total RNA. TCRdb reanalysed the reads using MiXCR and keeps one entry per CDR3 protein. The table has approximately 180,000 distinct CDR3 sequences, around 70% seen once; the top ten hold less than 2.5%. The study, taken as a whole, reports: Negatively charged CDR3s marked CD8+ lineage; positively charged CDR3s marked CD4+ lineage. Chains were not paired, since alpha and beta were sequenced in bulk.

The sequencing input was naive CD4+ and CD8+ T cells sorted from blood, pooled from several donors. The TCR comes from a pool of human donors in good health; the sample pools cells from several healthy donors. The chain has TRBV27 and TRBJ2-6; TRBD2 is a possible D gene (7 bases). The CDR3 DNA follows: TGTGCCAGCAGTTTAACGGGGGGCGGCGGGGCCAACGTCCTGACTTTC. Amino acid sequence: CASSLTGGGGANVLTF.